This paragraph reports one T cell receptor beta chain. This specimen comes from a study of T-cell memory formation after mild COVID-19. Study background: TCR clusters mostly belonged to single donors.

The ends lost 0 bases at V and 3 bases at J; junction bases unmatched: 9. This CDR3 has 18 residues. CDR1 and CDR2 from the germline V gene are LGHNA and YNFKEQ. MiXCR, applied by TCRdb to the 5' RACE reads, yields one record per CDR3 protein. The sample includes around 440,000 distinct CDR3 sequences, 15% to 20% of them seen just once. Sequencing used PBMCs or a T cell subset sorted from them (not recorded which). The receptor's source is an adult woman who had mild COVID-19 (a few samples of this study predate the infection). Cell type and time point are not known. The V gene is TRBV4-2, the J gene TRBJ2-5; TRBD2 matches 11 bases. CDR3 protein: CASSQDYSTLAGEETQYF. For the CDR3, the DNA is TGTGCCAGCAGCCAAGATTATAGCACACTAGCGGGGGAAGAGACCCAGTACTTC.